The present T cell receptor (beta chain) was sequenced within a study of T cell repertoires in cytomegalovirus infection. About the research overall: A matching HLA type, together with CMV infection, was signaled by public TCR beta signatures.

A single record per CDR3 protein comes from TCRdb applying MiXCR to the reads. This table holds roughly 250,000 distinct CDR3 sequences, 22% found once. Findings and limits, study-wide: Dominant in the ex vivo response were TCR beta clonotypes restricted by HLA-C and specific for CMV. Summed frequency of shared TCR beta families picked out CMV carriers who also had the relevant HLA.

In the case of this clonotype: Its antigen is undetermined.

This clonotype was obtained from a human donor in good health (CMV status not recorded). Some clones in this sample may be carry-over from other donors' samples. The material sequenced was CD8+ T cells from PBMCs.

CDR3 bases: TGTGCCAGCAGCTTAGATGCAGGCGAAGCTTTCTTT. Translation: CASSLDAGEAFF. The chain is built from TRBV7-9 and TRBJ1-1, with D unclear. Trimming took 1 base from V and 8 from J, leaving 8 bases between them. Germline values: CDR1 SEHNR, CDR2 FQNEAQ (reference sequence). This CDR3 has 12 residues.